This T cell receptor beta chain is from a study of OX40 agonist ivuxolimab in advanced cancers. Overall study context: Under the entry rules, prior anti-PD-1, anti-PD-L1 or anti-CTLA-4 therapy was allowed, and about 40% had some.

Only in-frame clones appear in the TCRdb table, and some are missing; sequencing was by immunoSEQ multiplex PCR. Here the sample spans around 64,000 clones, 84% being singletons. V shed 0 bases and J shed 5 bases, with 9 bases lying between them. The length of the CDR3 is 14 residues. Germline V gene lookup returns CDR1 SGHDT and CDR2 YYEEEE. The sequencing here drew on CD4+ or CD8+ T cells sorted from blood, taken in a trial of the OX40 agonist ivuxolimab. The chain joins TRBV5-6 to TRBJ2-1; D is perhaps TRBD1 (6 bases). This TCR came from an adult with an advanced solid tumor such as melanoma, head and neck, liver or kidney cancer. The CDR3 reads CASSLVTGDNEQFF. The CDR3, as DNA: TGTGCCAGCAGCTTGGTGACAGGAGACAATGAGCAGTTCTTC.